This T cell receptor (beta chain) came from a study of blood T cell repertoires in COVID-19. Looking at the study overall: From T cells, B-cell-depleted T cells, or PBMCs came the material, which was cDNA or gDNA.

Across under 25 US areas, participants ranged in age from roughly 18 to 95 years. Grouping used clinical history reported by participants in a survey and questionnaire. Two negative PCRs, clearance, or symptom resolution characterized the recovered Cohort 3 donors. Method: immunoSEQ multiplex PCR; TCRdb's copy keeps in-frame clones and lacks some. The sample has approximately 470,000 clones, roughly nine tenths seen once. A single count supports this clone. The CDR3 is 14 amino acids. Trimming took 2 bases from V and 3 from J, leaving 10 bases between them. Germline CDR1 is SGHTA and CDR2 is FQGNSA. The genes are TRBV7-2 and TRBJ1-1, with a weak D call TRBD1 (5 bases). The sequencing sample was made of PBMCs or T cells enriched from blood (not recorded which). The sequence was obtained from a woman younger than 30 who had recovered from COVID-19. The CDR3 sequence is CASSLRWGDTEAFF. In DNA, the CDR3 is TGTGCCAGCAGCTTAAGATGGGGCGACACTGAAGCTTTCTTT.